This T cell receptor (beta chain) was identified in a study of CD8+ T cells in alopecia areata. Broader study findings: In scalp and blood during tofacitinib, many expanded lesional clones persisted.

On this clone: Its antigen is currently unknown.

The length of the CDR3 is 12 residues. Germline V lookup: CDR1 SQVTM, CDR2 ANQGSEA. Trimming stripped 7 bases from V and 8 bases from J, with 14 bases between. The sample's treatment: oral pan-JAK inhibitor, 5-10 mg twice daily. Isolated RNA was reverse transcribed into cDNA used as the sequencing template. Sequencing used immunoSEQ multiplex PCR; TCRdb keeps in-frame clones, though not all of them. The sample has 110,000 to 150,000 clones, 45% to 65% seen once. This clonotype was sampled from a human donor with alopecia areata. The sequencing here drew on CD8+ T cells sorted from blood, taken at week 4, from a patient treated with tofacitinib. This chain joins TRBV29-1 and TRBJ1-4; a possible D gene is TRBD1 (6 bases). CDR3 sequence reads: CSATGQTEKLFF. CDR3 coding DNA: TGCAGCGCTACGGGACAAACCGAAAAACTGTTTTTT.